The sequence of this T cell receptor beta chain was determined in a study of response to subunit inactivated influenza vaccine. Study-wide points: The authors suggested that every seasonal influenza vaccination recruits few new T cells.

TCRdb itself ran the RT-PCR reads through MiXCR, one entry per CDR3 protein. The sample carries about 150,000 distinct CDR3 sequences, around 10% recorded once. This clonotype has only one observation. What it recognizes is unknown. The sequences come from CD8+ T cells sorted from PBMCs, collected 23 to 25 months after vaccination. The clonotype comes from a man between 50 and 75 years old who received an inactivated influenza vaccine.

In nucleotides, the CDR3 is TGTGCCAGCAGCGTAGACAGCGGGGCCCTCCGGGAGCAGTTCTTC. Translated, it gives CASSVDSGALREQFF. The rearrangement uses TRBV9 and TRBJ2-1; TRBD2 aligns across 7 bases. Germline V gene data show CDR1 as SGDLS and CDR2 as YYNGEE. CDR3 length equals 15 residues. After removal of 0 bases from V and 10 bases from J, the junction contained 10 bases not matched to a gene.